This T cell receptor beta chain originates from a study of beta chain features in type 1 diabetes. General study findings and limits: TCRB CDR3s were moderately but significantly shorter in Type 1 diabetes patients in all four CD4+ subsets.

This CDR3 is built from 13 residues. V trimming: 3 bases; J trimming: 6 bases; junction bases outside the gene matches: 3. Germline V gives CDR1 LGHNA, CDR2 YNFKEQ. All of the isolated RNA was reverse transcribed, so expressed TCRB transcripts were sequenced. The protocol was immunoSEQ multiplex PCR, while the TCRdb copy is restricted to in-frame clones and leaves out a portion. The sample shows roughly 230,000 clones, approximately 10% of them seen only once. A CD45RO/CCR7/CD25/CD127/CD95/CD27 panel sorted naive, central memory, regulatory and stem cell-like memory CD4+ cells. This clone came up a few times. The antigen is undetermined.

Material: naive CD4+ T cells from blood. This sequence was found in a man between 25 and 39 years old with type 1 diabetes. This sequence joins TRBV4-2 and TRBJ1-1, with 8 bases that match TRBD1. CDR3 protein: CASSHGQGAEAFF. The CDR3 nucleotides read TGTGCCAGCAGCCACGGACAGGGCGCTGAAGCTTTCTTT.